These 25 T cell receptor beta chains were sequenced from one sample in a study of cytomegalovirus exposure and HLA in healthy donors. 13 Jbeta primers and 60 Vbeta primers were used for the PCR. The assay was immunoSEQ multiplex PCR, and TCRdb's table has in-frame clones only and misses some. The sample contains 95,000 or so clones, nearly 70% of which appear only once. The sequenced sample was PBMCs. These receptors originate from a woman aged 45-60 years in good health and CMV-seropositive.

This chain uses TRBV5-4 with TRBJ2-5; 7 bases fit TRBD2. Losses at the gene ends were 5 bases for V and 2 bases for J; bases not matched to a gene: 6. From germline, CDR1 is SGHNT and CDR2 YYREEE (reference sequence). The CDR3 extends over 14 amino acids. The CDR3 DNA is TGTGCCAGCAGATTTGGGACTACACAAGAGACCCAGTACTTC. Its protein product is CASRFGTTQETQYF.

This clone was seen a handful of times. The CDR3 sequence is CASSGRQGITYEQYF. CDR3 DNA: TGTGCCAGCAGTGGCCGACAGGGAATCACCTACGAGCAGTACTTC. The chain combines TRBV25-1 with TRBJ2-7, with 7 bases identical to TRBD1. This CDR3 is built from 15 residues. V gave up 4 bases and J gave up 2 bases; unmatched junction bases: 8. The V gene's germline CDR1 is MGHDK and CDR2 SYGVNS.

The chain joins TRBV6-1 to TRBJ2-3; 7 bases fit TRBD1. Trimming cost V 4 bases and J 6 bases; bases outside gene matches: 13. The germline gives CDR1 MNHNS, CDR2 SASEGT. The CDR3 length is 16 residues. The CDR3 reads CASSALPGQVSDTQYF. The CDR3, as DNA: TGTGCCAGCAGTGCGCTCCCCGGACAGGTCTCCGATACGCAGTATTTT.

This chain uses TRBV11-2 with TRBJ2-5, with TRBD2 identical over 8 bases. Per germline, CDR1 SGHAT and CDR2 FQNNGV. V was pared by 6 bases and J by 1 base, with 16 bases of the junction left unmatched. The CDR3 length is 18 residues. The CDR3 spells CASRTSRVAGIFQETQYF. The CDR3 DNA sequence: TGTGCCAGCAGAACCTCTAGGGTAGCGGGAATTTTCCAAGAGACCCAGTACTTC.

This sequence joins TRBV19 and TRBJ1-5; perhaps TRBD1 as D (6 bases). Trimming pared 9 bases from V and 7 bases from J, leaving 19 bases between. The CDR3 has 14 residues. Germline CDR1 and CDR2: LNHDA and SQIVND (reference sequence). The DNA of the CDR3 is TGTGCCAGCACCCCGGGGGGGGGCCACCAGCCCCAGCATTTT. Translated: CASTPGGGHQPQHF. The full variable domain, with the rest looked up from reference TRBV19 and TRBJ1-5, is DGGITQSPKYLFRKEGQNVTLSCEQNLNHDAMYWYRQDPGQGLRLIYYSQIVNDFQKGDIAEGYSVSREKKESFPLTVTSAQKNPTAFYLCASTPGGGHQPQHFGDGTRLSIL.

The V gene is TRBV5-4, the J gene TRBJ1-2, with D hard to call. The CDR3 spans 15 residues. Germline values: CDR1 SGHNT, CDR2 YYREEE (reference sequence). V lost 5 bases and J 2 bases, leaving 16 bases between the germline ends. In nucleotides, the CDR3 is TGTGCCAGCAGGGATCTCCGGGAGAGGAACTATGGCTACACCTTC. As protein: CASRDLRERNYGYTF.

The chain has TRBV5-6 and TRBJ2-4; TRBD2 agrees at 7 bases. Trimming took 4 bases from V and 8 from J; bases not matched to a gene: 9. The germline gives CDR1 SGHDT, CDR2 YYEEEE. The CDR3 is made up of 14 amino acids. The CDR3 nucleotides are TGTGCCAGCAGCCGGGGGGAGGTGAGGGACATTCAGTACTTC. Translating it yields CASSRGEVRDIQYF.

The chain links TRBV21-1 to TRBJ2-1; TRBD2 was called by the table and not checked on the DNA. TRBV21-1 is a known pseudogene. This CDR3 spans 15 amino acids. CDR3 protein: CASSTTSGAYNEQFF. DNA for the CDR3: TGTGCCAGCAGCACCACTAGCGGGGCTTACAATGAGCAGTTCTTC.

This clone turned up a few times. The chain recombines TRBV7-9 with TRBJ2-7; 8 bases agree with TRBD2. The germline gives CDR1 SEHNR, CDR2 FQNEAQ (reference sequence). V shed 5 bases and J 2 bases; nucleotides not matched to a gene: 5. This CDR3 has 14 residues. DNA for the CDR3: TGTGCCAGCAGCCCCCCGGGGGGGGCCTACGAGCAGTACTTC. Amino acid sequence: CASSPPGGAYEQYF.

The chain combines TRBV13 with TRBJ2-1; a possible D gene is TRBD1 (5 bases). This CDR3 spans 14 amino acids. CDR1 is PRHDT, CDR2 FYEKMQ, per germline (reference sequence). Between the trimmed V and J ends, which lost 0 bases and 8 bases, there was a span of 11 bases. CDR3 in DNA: TGTGCCAGCAGCTTAGGTCTGGGGCAGCATGAGCAGTTCTTC. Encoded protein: CASSLGLGQHEQFF.

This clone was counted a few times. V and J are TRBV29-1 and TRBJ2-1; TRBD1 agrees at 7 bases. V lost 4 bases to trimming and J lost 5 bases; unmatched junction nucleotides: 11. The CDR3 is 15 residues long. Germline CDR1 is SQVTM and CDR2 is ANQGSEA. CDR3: CSVVYLGQPNNEQFF. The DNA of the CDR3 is TGCAGCGTTGTATATTTGGGACAGCCGAACAATGAGCAGTTCTTC.

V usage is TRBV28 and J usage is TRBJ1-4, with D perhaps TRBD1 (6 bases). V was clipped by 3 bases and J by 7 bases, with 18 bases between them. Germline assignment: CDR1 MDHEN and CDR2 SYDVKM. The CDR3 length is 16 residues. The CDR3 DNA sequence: TGTGCCAGCAGTTTCACCCGACAGGTCGGAGGTGAAAAACTGTTTTTT. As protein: CASSFTRQVGGEKLFF. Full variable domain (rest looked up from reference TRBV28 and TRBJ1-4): DVKVTQSSRYLVKRTGEKVFLECVQDMDHENMFWYRQDPGLGLRLIYFSYDVKMKEKGDIPEGYSVSREKKERFSLILESASTNQTSMYLCASSFTRQVGGEKLFFGSGTQLSVL.

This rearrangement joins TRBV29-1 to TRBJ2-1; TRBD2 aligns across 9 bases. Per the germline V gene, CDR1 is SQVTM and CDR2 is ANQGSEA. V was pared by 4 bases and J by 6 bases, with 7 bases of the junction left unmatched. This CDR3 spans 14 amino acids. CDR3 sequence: CSVGARLAVNEQFF. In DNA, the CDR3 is TGCAGCGTTGGGGCGAGACTAGCGGTCAATGAGCAGTTCTTC.

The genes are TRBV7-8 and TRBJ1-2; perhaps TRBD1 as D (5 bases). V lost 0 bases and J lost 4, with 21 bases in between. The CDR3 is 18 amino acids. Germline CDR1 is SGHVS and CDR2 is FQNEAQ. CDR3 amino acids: CASSLALKDTLKGYGYTF. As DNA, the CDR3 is TGTGCCAGCAGCTTAGCGCTTAAGGACACCCTAAAGGGCTATGGCTACACCTTC.

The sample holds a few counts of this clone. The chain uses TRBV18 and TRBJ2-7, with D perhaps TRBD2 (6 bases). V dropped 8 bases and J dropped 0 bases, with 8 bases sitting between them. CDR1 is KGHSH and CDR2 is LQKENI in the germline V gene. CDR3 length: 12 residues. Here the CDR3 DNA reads TGTGCCAGCCTCGGGAGCTCCTACGAGCAGTACTTC. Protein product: CASLGSSYEQYF.

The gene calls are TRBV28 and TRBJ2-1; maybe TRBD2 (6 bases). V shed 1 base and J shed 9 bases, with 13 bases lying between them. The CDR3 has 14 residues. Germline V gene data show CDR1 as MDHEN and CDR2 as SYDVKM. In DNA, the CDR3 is TGTGCCAGCAGTTTATCGCGGGGTAGGGCTGAGCAGTTCTTC. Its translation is CASSLSRGRAEQFF.

In DNA, the CDR3 is TGTGCCAGCAGCGCACAGGGGGGGGCGCATGAAAAACTGTTTTTT. It yields the protein CASSAQGGAHEKLFF. This chain connects TRBV9 to TRBJ1-4; TRBD1 aligns across 8 bases. The CDR3 loop spans 15 amino acids. Germline V lookup: CDR1 SGDLS, CDR2 YYNGEE. V dropped 3 bases and J dropped 6; count of bases not matched to a gene: 7.

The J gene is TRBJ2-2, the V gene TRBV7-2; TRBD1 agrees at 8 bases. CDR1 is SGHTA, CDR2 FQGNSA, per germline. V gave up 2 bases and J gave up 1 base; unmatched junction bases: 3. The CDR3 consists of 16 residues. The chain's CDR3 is CASSLSGGMNTGELFF. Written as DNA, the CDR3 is TGTGCCAGCAGCTTATCAGGGGGCATGAACACCGGGGAGCTGTTTTTT.

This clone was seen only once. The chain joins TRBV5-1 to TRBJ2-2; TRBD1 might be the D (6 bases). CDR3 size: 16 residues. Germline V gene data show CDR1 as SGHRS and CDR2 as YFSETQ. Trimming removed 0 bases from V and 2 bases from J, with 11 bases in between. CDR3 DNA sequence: TGCGCCAGCAGCTTGGGTTCGGGACAAAACACCGGGGAGCTGTTTTTT. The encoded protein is CASSLGSGQNTGELFF.

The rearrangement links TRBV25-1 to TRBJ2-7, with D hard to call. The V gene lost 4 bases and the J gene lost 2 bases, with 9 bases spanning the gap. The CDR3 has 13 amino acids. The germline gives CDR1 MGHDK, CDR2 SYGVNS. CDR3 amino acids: CASSVLSTYEQYF. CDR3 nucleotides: TGTGCCAGCAGTGTTCTCTCTACCTACGAGCAGTACTTC.

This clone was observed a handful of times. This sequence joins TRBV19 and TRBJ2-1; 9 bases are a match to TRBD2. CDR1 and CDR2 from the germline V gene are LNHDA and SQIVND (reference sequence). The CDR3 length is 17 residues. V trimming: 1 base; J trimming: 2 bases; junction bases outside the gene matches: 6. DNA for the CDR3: TGTGCCAGTAGTATAGTGGGTAGCGGGAGAGCCTACAATGAGCAGTTCTTC. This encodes CASSIVGSGRAYNEQFF.

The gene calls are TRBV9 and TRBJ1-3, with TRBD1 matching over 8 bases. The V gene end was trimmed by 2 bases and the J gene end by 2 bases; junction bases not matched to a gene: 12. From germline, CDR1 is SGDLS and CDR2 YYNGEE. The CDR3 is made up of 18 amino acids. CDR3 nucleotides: TGTGCCAGCAGCGTGGCCCCGACAGGGGCTTTTCCTGGAAACACCATATATTTT. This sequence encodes CASSVAPTGAFPGNTIYF.

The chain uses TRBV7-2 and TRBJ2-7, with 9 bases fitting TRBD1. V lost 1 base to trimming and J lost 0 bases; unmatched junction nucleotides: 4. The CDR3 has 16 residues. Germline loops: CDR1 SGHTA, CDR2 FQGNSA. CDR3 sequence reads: CASSLGWDRVSYEQYF. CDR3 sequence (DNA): TGTGCCAGCAGCTTAGGATGGGACAGGGTCTCCTACGAGCAGTACTTC.

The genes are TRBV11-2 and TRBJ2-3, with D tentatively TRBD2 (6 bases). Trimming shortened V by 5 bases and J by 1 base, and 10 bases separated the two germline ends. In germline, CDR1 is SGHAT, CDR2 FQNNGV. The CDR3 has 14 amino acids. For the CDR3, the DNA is TGTGCCAGCAGCCGGGGACTGCGCACAGATACGCAGTATTTT. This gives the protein CASSRGLRTDTQYF.

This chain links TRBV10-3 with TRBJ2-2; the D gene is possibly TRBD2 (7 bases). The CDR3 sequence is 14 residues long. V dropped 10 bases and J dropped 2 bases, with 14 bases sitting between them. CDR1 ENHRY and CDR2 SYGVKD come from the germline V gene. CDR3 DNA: TGTGCCACAAGGGGGGGGCTTAACACCGGGGAGCTGTTTTTT. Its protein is CATRGGLNTGELFF.